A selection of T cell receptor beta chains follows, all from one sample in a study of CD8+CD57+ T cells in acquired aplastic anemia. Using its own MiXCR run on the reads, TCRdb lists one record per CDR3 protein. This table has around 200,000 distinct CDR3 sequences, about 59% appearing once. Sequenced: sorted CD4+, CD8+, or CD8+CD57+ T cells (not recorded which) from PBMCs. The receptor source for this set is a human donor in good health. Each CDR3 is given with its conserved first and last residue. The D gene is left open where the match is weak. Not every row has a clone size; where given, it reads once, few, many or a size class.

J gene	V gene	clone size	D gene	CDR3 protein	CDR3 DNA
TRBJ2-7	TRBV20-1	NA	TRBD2	CSAPGAGGGEQYF	TGCAGTGCCCCGGGGGCGGGAGGGGGCGAGCAGTACTTC
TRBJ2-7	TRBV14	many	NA	CASSQAAGAAYEQYF	TGTGCCAGCAGCCAAGCCGCGGGGGCCGCCTACGAGCAGTACTTC
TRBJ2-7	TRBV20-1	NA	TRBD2	CNARAGGYSYEQYF	TGCAATGCACGAGCGGGAGGATACTCCTACGAGCAGTACTTC
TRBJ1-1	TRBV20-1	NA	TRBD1	CSASRTGGNEAFF	TGCAGTGCTAGCAGGACAGGGGGCAATGAAGCTTTCTTT
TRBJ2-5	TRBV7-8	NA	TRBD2	CASSLGIRSGRAAETQYF	TGTGCCAGCAGCTTAGGAATTCGGAGCGGGAGGGCCGCAGAGACCCAGTACTTC
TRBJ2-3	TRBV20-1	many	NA	CSALGAGGDSTDTQYF	TGCAGTGCTTTGGGTGCGGGCGGGGATAGCACAGATACGCAGTATTTT
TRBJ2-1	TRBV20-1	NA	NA	CSVYVGVNGQFF	TGCAGTGTTTATGTTGGGGTCAATGGGCAGTTCTTC
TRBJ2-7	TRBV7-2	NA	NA	CASSLVGGPYEQYF	TGTGCCAGCAGCTTAGTAGGGGGGCCATACGAGCAGTACTTC
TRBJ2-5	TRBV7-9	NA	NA	CASSLVGQQETQYF	TGTGCCAGCAGTTTGGTAGGTCAGCAAGAGACCCAGTACTTC
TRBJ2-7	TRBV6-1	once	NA	CASSQTENYEQYF	TGTGCCAGCAGTCAGACAGAAAACTACGAGCAGTACTTC
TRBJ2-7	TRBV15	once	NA	CATTTELSYEQYF	TGTGCCACCACCACGGAACTGAGCTACGAGCAGTACTTC
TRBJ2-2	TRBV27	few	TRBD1	CASSDFDRGLYTGELFF	TGTGCCAGCAGCGACTTTGACAGGGGGCTTTACACCGGGGAGCTGTTTTTT
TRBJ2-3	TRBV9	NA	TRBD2	CASSVGGSGRYGTQYF	TGTGCCAGCAGCGTAGGAGGTAGCGGGAGGTATGGGACGCAGTATTTT
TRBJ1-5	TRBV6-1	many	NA	CASSHLRGSNQPQHF	TGTGCCAGCAGTCACCTCCGGGGTAGCAATCAGCCCCAGCATTTT
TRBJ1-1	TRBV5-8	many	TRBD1	CASSLGPGQGAAEAFF	TGTGCCAGCAGCTTGGGCCCGGGACAGGGGGCCGCTGAAGCTTTCTTT
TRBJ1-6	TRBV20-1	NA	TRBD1	CSAPPGQLNSPLHF	TGCAGTGCCCCCCCGGGACAGCTTAATTCACCCCTCCACTTT
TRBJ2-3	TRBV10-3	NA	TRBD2	CASDPRGESTDTQYF	TGTGCCTCCGACCCCCGGGGGGAAAGCACAGATACGCAGTATTTT
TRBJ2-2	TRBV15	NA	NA	CATSPSANTGELFF	TGTGCCACCAGCCCTAGCGCGAACACCGGGGAGCTGTTTTTT
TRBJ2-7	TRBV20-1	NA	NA	CSNPAVTGGPYEQYF	TGCAGTAACCCGGCCGTGACAGGAGGCCCCTACGAGCAGTACTTC
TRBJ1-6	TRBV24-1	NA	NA	CATSRDGNSPLHF	TGTGCCACCAGCAGGGATGGGAATTCACCCCTCCACTTT